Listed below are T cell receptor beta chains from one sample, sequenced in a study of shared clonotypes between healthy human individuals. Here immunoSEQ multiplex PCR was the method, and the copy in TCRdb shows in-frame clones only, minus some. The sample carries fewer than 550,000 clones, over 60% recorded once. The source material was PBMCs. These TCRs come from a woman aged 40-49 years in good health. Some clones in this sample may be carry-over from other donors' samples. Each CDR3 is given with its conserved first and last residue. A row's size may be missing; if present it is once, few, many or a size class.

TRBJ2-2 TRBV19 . CASSRSPEENTGELFF
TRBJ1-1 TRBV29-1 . CSGGGENTEAFF
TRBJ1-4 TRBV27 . CASRPGQGGEKLFF
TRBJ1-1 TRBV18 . CASSRGDNTEAFF
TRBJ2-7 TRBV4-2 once CASSQDQEEQYF
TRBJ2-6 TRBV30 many CAWSRTGDVLTF
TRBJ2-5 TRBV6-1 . CASLGLAGGETQYF
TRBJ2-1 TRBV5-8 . CASSQTRQGEQFF
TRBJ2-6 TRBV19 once CASSIRGFGANVLTF
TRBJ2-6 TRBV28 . CASNTLGQTGANVLTF
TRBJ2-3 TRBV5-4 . CASSARLAGGEDTQYF
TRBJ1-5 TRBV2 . CASSERSNQPQHF
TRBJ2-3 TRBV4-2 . CASSQDRFGRAGDTQYF
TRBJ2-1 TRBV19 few CASSGAGSSYNEQFF
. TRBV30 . CAWGKKGYYEQYF
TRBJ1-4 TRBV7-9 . CASSTDRGLEKLFF
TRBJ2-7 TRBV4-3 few CASSQVLAGTYEQYF
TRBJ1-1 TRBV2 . CATQRQEVTEAFF
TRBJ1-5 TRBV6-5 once CASSYSLDQPQHF
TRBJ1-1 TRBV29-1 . CSVRQGADTEAFF
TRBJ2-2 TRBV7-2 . CASSFGGTDTGELFF
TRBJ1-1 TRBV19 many CATTPLVGALAFF
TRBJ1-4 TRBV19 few CASSTLQGASEKLFF
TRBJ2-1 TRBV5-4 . CASSLEQYNEQFF
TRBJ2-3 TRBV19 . CASSPAGQGGWDTQYF
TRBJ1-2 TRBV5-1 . CASSFGPRRDNYGYTF
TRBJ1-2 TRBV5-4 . CASSLDREPYGYTF
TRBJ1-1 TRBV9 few CASSVAGQGRTEAFF
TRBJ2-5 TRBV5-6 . CASSSPGPETQYF
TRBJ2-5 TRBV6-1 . CASSEAAGGPETQYF
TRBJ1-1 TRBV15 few CAAAKGGTEAFF
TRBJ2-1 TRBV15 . CATSRDRGRMGSYNEQFF
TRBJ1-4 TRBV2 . CASSENAGASEKLFF
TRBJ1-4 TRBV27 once CASSSTYGRHATNEKLFF
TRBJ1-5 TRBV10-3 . CAINGQPNQPQHF
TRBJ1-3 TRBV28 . CASSLMGGSSGNTIYF
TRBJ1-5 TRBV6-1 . CASSPGPSNQPQHF
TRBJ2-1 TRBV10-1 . CATGQGGNEQFF
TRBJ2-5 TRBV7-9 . CASSSRLAGRRETQYF
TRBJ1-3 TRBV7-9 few CASSLGLRGNTIYF
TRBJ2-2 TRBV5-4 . CASSFAGGPVGELFF
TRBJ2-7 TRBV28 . CASKEEREVYEQYF
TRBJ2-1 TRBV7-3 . CASSLNMGTEQFF
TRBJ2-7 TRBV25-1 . CASSGTGLAGDEQYF
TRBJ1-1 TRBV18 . CASSPPSLGGNTEAFF
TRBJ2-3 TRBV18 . CASSPPNSDTQYF
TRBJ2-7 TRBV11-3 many CASSFLRYSPYEQYF
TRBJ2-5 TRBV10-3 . CASSGTKETQYF
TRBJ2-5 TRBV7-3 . CASSLSSGQETQYF
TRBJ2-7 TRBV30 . CAWSVSGGPYEQYF
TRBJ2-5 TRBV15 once CATRVPGGDTGLKTQYF
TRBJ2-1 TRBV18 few CASSPFAPAGYNEQFF
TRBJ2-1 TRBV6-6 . CASSTRTASSYNEQFF
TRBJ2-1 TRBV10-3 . CATKAGLEGDNEQFF
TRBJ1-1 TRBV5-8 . CASSLGSETEAFF
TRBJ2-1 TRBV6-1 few CASSEGVGHYNEQFF
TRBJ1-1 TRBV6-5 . CASSYGPNTEAFF